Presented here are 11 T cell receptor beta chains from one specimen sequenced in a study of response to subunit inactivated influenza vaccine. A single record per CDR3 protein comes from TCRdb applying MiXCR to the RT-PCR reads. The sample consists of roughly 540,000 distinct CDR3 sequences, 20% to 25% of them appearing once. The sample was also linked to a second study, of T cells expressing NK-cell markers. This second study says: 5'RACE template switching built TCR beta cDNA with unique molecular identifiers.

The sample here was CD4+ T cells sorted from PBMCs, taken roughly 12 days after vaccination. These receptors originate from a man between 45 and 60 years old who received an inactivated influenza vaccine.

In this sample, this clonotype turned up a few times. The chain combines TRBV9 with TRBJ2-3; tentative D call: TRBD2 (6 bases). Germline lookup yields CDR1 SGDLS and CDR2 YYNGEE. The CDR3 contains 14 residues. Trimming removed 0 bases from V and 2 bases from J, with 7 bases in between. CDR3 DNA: TGTGCCAGCAGCGTAGGCGGGAACACAGATACGCAGTATTTT. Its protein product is CASSVGGNTDTQYF. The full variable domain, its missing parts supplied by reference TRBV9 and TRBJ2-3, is DSGVTQTPKHLITATGQRVTLRCSPRSGDLSVYWYQQSLDQGLQFLIQYYNGEERAKGNILERFSAQQFPDLHSELNLSSLELGDSALYFCASSVGGNTDTQYFGPGTRLTVL.

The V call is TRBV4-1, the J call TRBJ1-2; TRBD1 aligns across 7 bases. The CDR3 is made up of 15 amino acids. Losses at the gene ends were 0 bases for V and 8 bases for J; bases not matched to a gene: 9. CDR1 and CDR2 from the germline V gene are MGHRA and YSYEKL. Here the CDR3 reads CASSQEHRGERGYTF. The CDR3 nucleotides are TGCGCCAGCAGCCAAGAGCACAGGGGCGAGAGGGGCTACACCTTC.

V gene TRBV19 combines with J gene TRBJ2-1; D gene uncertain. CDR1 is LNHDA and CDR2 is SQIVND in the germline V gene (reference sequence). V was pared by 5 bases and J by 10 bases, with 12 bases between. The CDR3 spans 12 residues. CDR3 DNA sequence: TGTGCCAGTAGTCCCCGTATCGGGGAGCAGTTCTTC. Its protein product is CASSPRIGEQFF.

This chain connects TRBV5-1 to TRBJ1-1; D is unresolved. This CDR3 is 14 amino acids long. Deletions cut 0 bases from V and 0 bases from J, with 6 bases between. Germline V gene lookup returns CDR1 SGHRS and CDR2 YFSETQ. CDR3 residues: CASSLGYMNTEAFF. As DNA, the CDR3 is TGCGCCAGCAGCTTGGGGTACATGAACACTGAAGCTTTCTTT.

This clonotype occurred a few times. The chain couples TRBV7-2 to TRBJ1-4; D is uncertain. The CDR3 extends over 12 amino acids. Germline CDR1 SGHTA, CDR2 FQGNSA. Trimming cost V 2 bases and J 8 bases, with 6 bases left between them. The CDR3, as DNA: TGTGCCAGCAGCTTAATGTCCGAAAAACTGTTTTTT. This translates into CASSLMSEKLFF.

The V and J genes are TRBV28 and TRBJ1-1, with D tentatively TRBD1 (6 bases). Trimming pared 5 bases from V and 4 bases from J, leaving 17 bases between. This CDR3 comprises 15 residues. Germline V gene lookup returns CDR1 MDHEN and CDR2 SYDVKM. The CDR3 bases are TGTGCCAGCAGTCCAAGGGGGGCTCTGATCACTGAAGCTTTCTTT. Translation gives CASSPRGALITEAFF.

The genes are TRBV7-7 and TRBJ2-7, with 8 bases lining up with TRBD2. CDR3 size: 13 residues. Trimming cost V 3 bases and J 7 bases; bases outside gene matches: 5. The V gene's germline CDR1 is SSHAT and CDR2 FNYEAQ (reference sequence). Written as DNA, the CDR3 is TGTGCCAGCAGCTTGGATCTAGCGGGTGAGCAGTACTTC. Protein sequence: CASSLDLAGEQYF.

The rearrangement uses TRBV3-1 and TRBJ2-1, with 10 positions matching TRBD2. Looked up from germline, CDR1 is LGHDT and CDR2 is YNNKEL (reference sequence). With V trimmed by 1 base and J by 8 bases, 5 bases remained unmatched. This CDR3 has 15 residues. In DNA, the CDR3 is TGTGCCAGCAGCCAAGGTCCTAGCGGGAGTTATGAGCAGTTCTTC. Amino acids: CASSQGPSGSYEQFF.

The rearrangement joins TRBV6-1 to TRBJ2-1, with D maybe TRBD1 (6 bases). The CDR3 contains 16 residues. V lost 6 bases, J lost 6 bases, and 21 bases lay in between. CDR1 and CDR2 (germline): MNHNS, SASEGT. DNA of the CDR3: TGTGCCAGCAGACTAACGCCACAGGGAGACGTCAATGAGCAGTTCTTC. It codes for CASRLTPQGDVNEQFF.

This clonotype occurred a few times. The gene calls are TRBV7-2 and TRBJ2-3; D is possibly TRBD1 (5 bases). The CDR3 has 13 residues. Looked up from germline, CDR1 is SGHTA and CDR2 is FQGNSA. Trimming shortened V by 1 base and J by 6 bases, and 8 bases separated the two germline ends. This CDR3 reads CASSLGGWDTQYF. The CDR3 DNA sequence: TGTGCCAGCAGCTTAGGGGGCTGGGATACGCAGTATTTT.

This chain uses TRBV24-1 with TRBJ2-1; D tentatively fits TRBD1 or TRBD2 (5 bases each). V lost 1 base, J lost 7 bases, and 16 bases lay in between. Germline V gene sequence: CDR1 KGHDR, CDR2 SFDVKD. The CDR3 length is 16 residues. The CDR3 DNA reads TGTGCCACCAGTGATTTTGGGACCTCAAGGGAAAATGAGCAGTTCTTC. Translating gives CATSDFGTSRENEQFF.